The subject of this entry is one T cell receptor (beta chain). Its antigen remains undetermined. No base quality values were provided; no much bigger clone lies one nucleotide off. This sample stems from a study of blood T cell repertoires in COVID-19 (dated by TCRdb to about 2020). Background on the whole study: The collaborator samples originated in the United States, Italy and Spain and spanned the acute and convalescent phases of COVID-19. The material from the prospective study consisted of cDNA or gDNA derived from T cells, B-cell-depleted T cells, or PBMCs. Deeply sampled blood TCRbeta repertoires from subjects exposed to, actively infected with, or recovered from COVID-19 were included in the dataset. The repertoires were released in a freely available public database meant as a resource for research on the immune response to SARS-CoV-2. Samples came from the ongoing ImmuneRACE study (first 160 participants) plus 1,254 subjects from 6 global collaborators. Sample metadata almost always included a de-identified subject ID, COVID-19 status, age in years and sex. Where available, HLA class I and class II types were obtained from metadata supplied by the sample provider rather than from assay-based typing.

TCRbeta CDR3 regions were amplified from genomic DNA by means of the immunoSEQ Assay, a bias-controlled multiplex PCR. For the original study's pipeline: The number of nucleated cells in each sample was estimated from the amplification of reference gene primers within the assay. To quantify the absolute abundance of each unique TCRbeta CDR3 rearrangement, sequence reads were collapsed and filtered. Productive Simpson clonality was computed per sample as the square root of Simpson's diversity index over productive rearrangements. TCRdb took over this immuneACCESS table, retaining in-frame rearrangements with V and J assigned. Such tables are incomplete; in checked studies, under half of the missing clones stem from an unresolved V gene, and the remainder is unexplained. The D gene and trimming were derived from the DNA, and the V and J assignments and clone size from that table. Present in this sample are 150,000 to 200,000 clones, approximately 85% of which were seen just once. Of the sample, approximately 10% falls within the top ten clones.

CDR3 length: 13 amino acids, cysteine to phenylalanine. Only the CDR3 DNA is retained, 39 bases long and in frame from the first base. CDR1 SGHTA and CDR2 FQGNSA are derived from the germline V gene. The trim is 5 bases for V and 3 bases for J, with a gap of 11 bases between the germline ends. The collaborating institutions used their own protocols to collect whole blood in K2EDTA tubes. For TCRbeta analysis, collaborator samples were shipped as frozen whole blood, as isolated PBMCs, or as DNA extracted from either sample type. The full study reports these points: The quantity of clinical and demographic metadata differed by source and by participant and was supplied without curation.

This sequence uses TRBV7-2 and TRBJ2-7; a tentative D match to TRBD1 spans 6 bases. The sequencing input was peripheral blood. This receptor was taken from a human donor with active or convalescent COVID-19. The donor label of this sample is uncertain. The CDR3 is CASSRMTGYEQYF. The bases are TGTGCCAGCAGCCGAATGACAGGCTACGAGCAGTACTTC.